The rows below give T cell receptor beta chains drawn from one sample of a study of blood T cell repertoires in COVID-19. Sequencing was performed with immunoSEQ multiplex PCR; in TCRdb, only in-frame clones are kept and a portion is missing. The sample holds 200,000 to 250,000 clones, approximately 83% seen once. The sequencing sample was made of peripheral blood. The receptors come from a woman aged 30 to 39 who had recovered from COVID-19. Each CDR3 is given with its conserved first and last residue. A D gene is named only where the DNA matches it firmly. The size of a clone is reported for some rows only, either as once, few or many, or as a class for expanded clones.

D gene,V gene,J gene,clone size,CDR3 protein,CDR3 DNA
TRBD2,TRBV10-3,TRBJ2-7,.,CAISETSVRYEQYF,TGTGCCATCAGTGAGACTAGCGTTCGCTACGAGCAGTACTTC
TRBD1,TRBV5-1,TRBJ1-5,once,CASSLGTGHSNQPQHF,TGCGCCAGCAGCTTAGGGACAGGACATAGCAATCAGCCCCAGCATTTT
.,TRBV7-9,TRBJ1-2,.,CASSLVGGHSGYTF,TGTGCCAGCAGCTTAGTGGGGGGTCACAGTGGCTACACCTTC
.,TRBV27,TRBJ2-6,.,CASSLIQATGANVLTF,TGTGCCAGCAGTTTAATCCAGGCCACTGGGGCCAACGTCCTGACTTTC
.,TRBV12-2,TRBJ2-4,once,CASRFPLSGRAKNIQYF,TGTGCAAGTCGCTTTCCTCTGTCAGGGCGGGCCAAAAACATTCAGTACTTC
.,TRBV27,TRBJ1-1,.,CASSFSGGGGAEAFF,TGTGCCAGCAGTTTTAGCGGGGGTGGAGGGGCTGAAGCTTTCTTT
TRBD2,TRBV18,TRBJ2-5,.,CASSSLAGGRQETQYF,TGTGCCAGCTCATCCTTAGCGGGGGGGCGTCAAGAGACCCAGTACTTC
.,TRBV2,TRBJ1-5,.,CASSARFGFNQPQHF,TGTGCCAGCAGTGCTCGTTTCGGTTTCAATCAGCCCCAGCATTTT
.,TRBV6-2/TRBV6-3,TRBJ2-7,.,CASSYRKSAYEQYF,TGTGCCAGCAGTTACCGGAAGAGCGCCTACGAGCAGTACTTC
.,TRBV18,TRBJ2-3,.,CASSPTAPQLGTDTQYF,TGTGCCAGCTCACCCACGGCCCCACAGTTGGGCACAGATACGCAGTATTTT
TRBD2,TRBV24-1,TRBJ2-1,.,CATSDGRELNNEQFF,TGTGCCACCAGTGATGGGAGGGAACTAAACAATGAGCAGTTCTTC
TRBD1,TRBV2,TRBJ2-7,.,CAIVASGTGGYEQYF,TGTGCCATCGTAGCCTCCGGGACAGGGGGCTACGAGCAGTACTTC
.,TRBV6-5,TRBJ1-5,.,CASISGLLFNQPQHF,TGTGCCAGCATTTCAGGGCTGCTATTCAATCAGCCCCAGCATTTT
TRBD2,TRBV5-4,TRBJ2-6,.,CASSPGGSGANVLTF,TGTGCCAGCAGTCCGGGGGGCTCTGGGGCCAACGTCCTGACTTTC
.,TRBV6-5,TRBJ2-7,.,CASSYSRTVAEQYF,TGTGCCAGCAGTTACTCCAGGACAGTCGCCGAGCAGTACTTC
TRBD1,TRBV19,TRBJ1-1,.,CASSLGTENTEAFF,TGTGCCAGTAGCCTCGGGACAGAGAACACTGAAGCTTTCTTT
.,TRBV5-4,TRBJ2-3,.,CASSLTGRTPDTQYF,TGTGCCAGCAGCTTGACAGGACGAACACCAGATACGCAGTATTTT
TRBD2,TRBV5-4,TRBJ2-2,.,CASSWFSSGGAEELFF,TGTGCCAGCAGCTGGTTTTCTAGCGGGGGGGCCGAGGAGCTGTTTTTT
.,TRBV3-1/TRBV3-2,TRBJ1-5,.,CASSQDNEYQPQHF,TGTGCCAGCAGCCAAGATAACGAGTATCAGCCCCAGCATTTT
.,TRBV10-3,TRBJ1-6,.,CAISDLFSDRPYNSPLHF,TGTGCCATCAGTGATTTGTTCAGCGACAGGCCTTATAATTCACCCCTCCACTTT
TRBD1,TRBV18,TRBJ2-6,.,CASSLDRVIRLGANVLTF,TGTGCCAGCTCATTAGACAGGGTGATACGTCTTGGGGCCAACGTCCTGACTTTC
.,TRBV7-9,TRBJ2-7,.,CASSLVQGRSYEQYF,TGTGCCAGCAGCTTAGTACAGGGTAGGTCGTACGAGCAGTACTTC
TRBD1,TRBV7-9,TRBJ2-7,.,CASSGGQVYEQYF,TGTGCCAGCAGCGGTGGACAGGTCTACGAGCAGTACTTC
.,TRBV3-1/TRBV3-2,TRBJ1-1,.,CASSGAGVLNTEAFF,TGTGCCAGTTCAGGGGCAGGCGTCTTGAACACTGAAGCTTTCTTT
.,TRBV5-1,TRBJ1-3,.,CASSPGSGNTIYF,TGCGCCAGCAGCCCGGGGAGCGGAAACACCATATATTTT
TRBD2,TRBV6-6,TRBJ2-7,.,CASSSGLAGEQYF,TGTGCCAGCAGTTCGGGACTAGCGGGCGAGCAGTACTTC
.,TRBV10-3,TRBJ1-2,.,CAISEGGDYGYTF,TGTGCCATCAGCGAGGGGGGGGACTATGGCTACACCTTC
TRBD2,TRBV20-1,TRBJ2-3,.,CSASVSGGTEYTDTQYF,TGCAGTGCTAGTGTCAGCGGGGGAACCGAGTACACAGATACGCAGTATTTT
.,TRBV12-3/TRBV12-4,TRBJ1-2,.,CASRWGGDNGYTF,TGTGCCAGCAGGTGGGGAGGGGATAATGGCTACACCTTC
TRBD1,TRBV6-5,TRBJ1-1,.,CASDRGWNTEAFF,TGTGCCAGCGACAGGGGGTGGAACACTGAAGCTTTCTTT
TRBD1,TRBV2,TRBJ1-2,.,CASRAEQGAWGYTF,TGTGCCAGCAGAGCCGAACAGGGGGCGTGGGGCTACACCTTC
.,TRBV7-2,TRBJ2-7,.,CASSLGGAPGAIFYEQYF,TGTGCCAGCAGCTTAGGAGGGGCCCCAGGGGCGATTTTCTACGAGCAGTACTTC
.,TRBV18,TRBJ2-1,.,CASSPNRDEQFF,TGTGCCAGCTCACCGAATAGAGATGAGCAGTTCTTC
.,TRBV27,TRBJ1-5,.,CASSSAPGGTPLLSQHF,TGTGCCAGCAGTTCTGCCCCGGGGGGCACCCCTCTACTGTCCCAGCATTTT
.,TRBV5-5,TRBJ2-5,.,CASSLHGDETQYF,TGTGCCAGCAGCTTGCACGGGGATGAGACCCAGTACTTC
.,TRBV5-6,TRBJ1-2,.,CASSPDTQGYTF,TGTGCCAGCAGCCCGGACACACAGGGCTACACCTTC
TRBD1,TRBV19,TRBJ1-2,.,CASRDSLSYGYTF,TGTGCCTCCAGGGACAGTTTATCCTATGGCTACACCTTC
.,TRBV5-1,TRBJ2-7,.,CASSSEGFYEQYF,TGCGCCAGCAGCTCCGAGGGATTTTACGAGCAGTACTTC
TRBD2,TRBV6-5,TRBJ2-1,.,CASSLGTSNEQFF,TGTGCCAGCAGCCTAGGGACTAGCAATGAGCAGTTCTTC
.,TRBV5-1,TRBJ1-1,.,CATSRLGRGFDTEAFF,TGCGCCACCTCCCGACTCGGCAGGGGTTTTGACACTGAAGCTTTCTTT
.,TRBV7-2,TRBJ2-7,.,CASSLGRVYYEQYF,TGTGCCAGCAGCTTAGGTCGGGTCTACTACGAGCAGTACTTC